The clone carrying this T cell receptor (beta chain) was picked up one time. The data were taken from a study of technical replicates of blood from several donors. CDR1 and CDR2 (germline): SGHTA, FQGTGA. The length of the CDR3 is 15 residues. The V gene lost 5 bases and the J gene lost 0 bases, with 11 bases spanning the gap. The repertoire was sequenced with immunoSEQ multiplex PCR; TCRdb's copy has only in-frame clones and lacks some. The sample has about 80,000 clones; 90% to 95% are singletons. The chain uses TRBV7-3 and TRBJ1-3; no reliable D call. Sequences were obtained from T cells isolated from PBMCs. The clonotype comes from a human donor in good health. The CDR3 DNA reads TGTGCCAGCAGCGTCTCAGGAGGCTCTGGAAACACCATATATTTT. It specifies CASSVSGGSGNTIYF.